The text below deals with one T cell receptor (beta chain). The data derive from a study of cytomegalovirus exposure and HLA in healthy donors. This PCR relied on a set of 60 Vbeta primers and 13 Jbeta primers. TCRdb keeps only in-frame clones here, not all; method: immunoSEQ multiplex PCR. The table includes roughly 130,000 clones, 80% detected once. Germline-derived CDR1 and CDR2 are SGHDN and FVKESK. V lost 4 bases and J lost 0, with 10 bases in between. CDR3 size: 14 residues. This receptor was taken from a man in his forties in good health and CMV-seronegative. The V gene is TRBV14, the J gene TRBJ2-7; a possible D gene is TRBD1 (5 bases). Sequencing used PBMCs. In nucleotides, the CDR3 is TGTGCCAGCAGCCCCAGGGCGTCCTCCTACGAGCAGTACTTC. It encodes CASSPRASSYEQYF.